The next 32 T cell receptor beta chains were all read from a single sample in a study of blood T cell repertoires in COVID-19. Measured with immunoSEQ multiplex PCR; TCRdb has only the in-frame clones, and not every one. Seen here are about 23,000 clones, approximately 86% observed once, and the top ten hold about a sixth. Sample: peripheral blood. The receptors were gathered from a human donor with acute or convalescent COVID-19. The donor label of this sample is uncertain.

The genes are TRBV7-2 and TRBJ2-2, with TRBD1 as a possible D gene (5 bases). CDR1 and CDR2 (germline): SGHTA, FQGNSA. CDR3 length: 14 amino acids. V was cut by 5 bases and J by 0 bases, with 7 bases left in between. DNA for the CDR3: TGTGCCAGCAGCAGGACAACGAACACCGGGGAGCTGTTTTTT. The encoded protein is CASSRTTNTGELFF.

The chain couples TRBV19 to TRBJ1-5; possibly TRBD1 for D (5 bases). The V end was cut by 9 bases, the J end by 0 bases, with 18 bases between. The CDR3 loop spans 16 amino acids. Germline V gene lookup returns CDR1 LNHDA and CDR2 SQIVND (reference sequence). The CDR3 sequence is CASSPQGPNSNQPQHF. Here the CDR3 DNA reads TGTGCCAGCAGTCCTCAGGGCCCTAATAGCAATCAGCCCCAGCATTTT. Using reference TRBV19 and TRBJ1-5 for the parts outside the CDR3, the full variable domain is DGGITQSPKYLFRKEGQNVTLSCEQNLNHDAMYWYRQDPGQGLRLIYYSQIVNDFQKGDIAEGYSVSREKKESFPLTVTSAQKNPTAFYLCASSPQGPNSNQPQHFGDGTRLSIL.

This chain links TRBV6-5 with TRBJ1-2; 8 bases are shared with TRBD1. Germline-derived CDR1 and CDR2 are MNHEY and SVGAGI. Unmatched junction bases numbered 4, after V lost 0 bases and J lost 7 bases. The CDR3 totals 14 residues. The CDR3 region is CASSYSKDRAGYTF. In DNA, the CDR3 is TGTGCCAGCAGTTACTCGAAGGACAGGGCTGGCTACACCTTC.

The chain is built from TRBV7-7 and TRBJ2-2, with TRBD1 identical over 7 bases. From germline, CDR1 is SSHAT and CDR2 FNYEAQ (reference sequence). With V trimmed by 6 bases and J by 6 bases, 4 bases remained unmatched. The CDR3 is 13 amino acids. CDR3 sequence: CASRPGQSGELFF. In nucleotides, the CDR3 is TGTGCCAGCAGGCCGGGACAGTCCGGGGAGCTGTTTTTT.

The rearrangement uses TRBV19 and TRBJ2-7, with 8 bases matching TRBD1. The CDR3 has 14 residues. The germline CDR1 and CDR2 sequences are LNHDA and SQIVND (reference sequence). V was clipped by 5 bases and J by 0 bases; unmatched bases: 3. This CDR3 reads CASSRDRTSYEQYF. The CDR3 DNA reads TGTGCCAGTAGTCGGGACAGGACCTCCTACGAGCAGTACTTC.

The chain links TRBV7-9 to TRBJ1-2, with D possibly matching TRBD1 (5 bases). The CDR3 extends over 14 amino acids. V gave up 1 base and J gave up 5 bases, with 11 bases separating them. Germline V gene lookup returns CDR1 SEHNR and CDR2 FQNEAQ (reference sequence). The CDR3 loop reads CASSLGGQRYGYTF. The CDR3 region has the DNA TGTGCCAGCAGCTTAGGGGGCCAACGGTATGGCTACACCTTC.

The chain is built from TRBV29-1 and TRBJ1-1; perhaps TRBD1 as D (5 bases). The CDR3 runs to 14 residues. CDR1 SQVTM and CDR2 ANQGSEA come from the germline V gene. Deletions cut 5 bases from V and 3 bases from J, with 16 bases between. The CDR3 reads CSVRRGVGDTEAFF. The CDR3 DNA is TGCAGCGTTCGCCGGGGGGTGGGTGACACTGAAGCTTTCTTT. Full variable domain (remainder filled in from reference TRBV29-1 and TRBJ1-1): SAVISQKPSRDICQRGTSLTIQCQVDSQVTMMFWYRQQPGQSLTLIATANQGSEATYESGFVIDKFPISRPNLTFSTLTVSNMSPEDSSIYLCSVRRGVGDTEAFFGQGTRLTVV.

The chain has TRBV3-1 (or the pseudogene TRBV3-2) and TRBJ2-1; a weak D match, TRBD2 (6 bases). CDR1 and CDR2 (germline): LGHDT, YNNKEL (reference sequence). Deletions cut 4 bases from V and 0 bases from J, with 16 bases between. The CDR3 consists of 17 residues. As DNA, the CDR3 is TGTGCCAGCAGCCTATTCCGGGACTTTCGCTCCTACAATGAGCAGTTCTTC. Amino acids: CASSLFRDFRSYNEQFF.

The V gene is TRBV7-6, the J gene TRBJ2-3; the D gene is possibly TRBD1 (5 bases). V lost 5 bases, J lost 2 bases, and 14 bases lay in between. The CDR3 has 15 amino acids. From germline, CDR1 is SGHVS and CDR2 FNYEAQ. The CDR3 spells CASSPGQGYTDTQYF. The CDR3 bases are TGTGCCAGCAGCCCCGGGCAGGGCTACACAGATACGCAGTATTTT.

CDR3 residues: CASSVAGQGASDTQYF. The CDR3 DNA reads TGTGCCAGCAGCGTAGCCGGACAGGGGGCATCAGATACGCAGTATTTT. The V call is TRBV9, the J call TRBJ2-3; 11 nucleotides line up with TRBD1. The CDR3 consists of 16 residues. The ends lost 0 bases at V and 4 bases at J; junction bases unmatched: 4. Germline assignment: CDR1 SGDLS and CDR2 YYNGEE.

This sequence joins TRBV6-5 and TRBJ2-7; possibly TRBD1 for D (6 bases). V shed 6 bases and J shed 7 bases, with 13 bases lying between them. From germline, CDR1 is MNHEY and CDR2 SVGAGI. The CDR3 sequence is 12 residues long. This CDR3 reads CASSKTGAEQYF. The CDR3 nucleotides are TGTGCCAGCAGCAAGACAGGTGCTGAGCAGTACTTC.

The V and J genes are TRBV11-2 and TRBJ2-5; D unresolved. V lost 5 bases and J 7 bases, leaving 8 bases between the germline ends. CDR1 and CDR2 (germline): SGHAT, FQNNGV. The CDR3 consists of 11 residues. CDR3 nucleotide sequence: TGTGCCAGCAGCAGAGTTGGGACCCAGTACTTC. This translates into CASSRVGTQYF.

The rearrangement joins TRBV7-9 to TRBJ1-5; 10 bases agree with TRBD1. With V trimmed by 1 base and J by 5 bases, 2 bases remained unmatched. The CDR3 runs to 15 residues. Germline values: CDR1 SEHNR, CDR2 FQNEAQ (reference sequence). The CDR3 loop reads CASSLGGQGDQPQHF. The CDR3 DNA reads TGTGCCAGCAGCTTAGGAGGACAGGGGGATCAGCCCCAGCATTTT.

The V gene is TRBV3-1 (or the pseudogene TRBV3-2), the J gene TRBJ1-6; maybe TRBD1 (5 bases). The germline gives CDR1 LGHDT, CDR2 YNNKEL (reference sequence). The CDR3 has 17 amino acids. Trimming pared 4 bases from V and 7 bases from J, leaving 20 bases between. CDR3 sequence reads: CASSLPSGGEGNSPLHF. CDR3 bases: TGTGCCAGCAGCCTCCCTAGCGGGGGGGAGGGGAATTCACCCCTCCACTTT.

V usage is TRBV7-2 and J usage is TRBJ2-5; D call uncertain. CDR3 length: 13 amino acids. The germline gives CDR1 SGHTA, CDR2 FQGNSA. V was trimmed by 1 base and J by 2 bases, leaving 5 bases between them. The CDR3 loop reads CASSLVLQETQYF. Here the CDR3 DNA reads TGTGCCAGCAGCTTAGTCTTACAAGAGACCCAGTACTTC.

This chain joins TRBV7-7 and TRBJ2-2, with a weak D call TRBD2 (6 bases). Germline CDR1 is SSHAT and CDR2 is FNYEAQ (reference sequence). The V end was cut by 5 bases, the J end by 6 bases, with 13 bases between. There are 14 residues in the CDR3. DNA for the CDR3: TGTGCCAGCAGCCCCCGTAGGGAGGCCGGGGAGCTGTTTTTT. Translation gives CASSPRREAGELFF.

CDR3 amino acids: CASSTAPDRGMGGYTF. The CDR3 bases are TGTGCCAGTAGTACGGCCCCCGACAGGGGAATGGGCGGCTACACCTTC. The chain links TRBV19 to TRBJ1-2; TRBD1 aligns across 8 bases. V shed 4 bases, J shed 8 bases, and the junction held 15 bases outside the gene matches. Germline CDR1 reads LNHDA; CDR2 reads SQIVND (reference sequence). This CDR3 has 16 amino acids.

The chain couples TRBV4-1 to TRBJ2-5; 13 bases match TRBD2. Germline lookup yields CDR1 MGHRA and CDR2 YSYEKL. V trimming: 4 bases; J trimming: 2 bases; junction bases outside the gene matches: 10. This CDR3 is 18 amino acids long. DNA of the CDR3: TGCGCCAGCAGCCGGACTAGCGGGGGCCTGTTACAACAAGAGACCCAGTACTTC. Amino acid sequence: CASSRTSGGLLQQETQYF.

The chain uses TRBV30 and TRBJ2-3, with 8 bases fitting TRBD2. The V gene's germline CDR1 is GTSNPN and CDR2 SVGIG (reference sequence). J lost 11 bases, V lost 8 bases, and 15 bases had no gene match. The CDR3 totals 13 residues. CDR3 coding DNA: TGTGCCAGGGGGGCGGGAGGATTCGGAGGGCAGTATTTT. It yields the protein CARGAGGFGGQYF.

The chain combines TRBV2 with TRBJ1-2; 9 bases are a match to TRBD1. CDR1 SNHLY and CDR2 FYNNEI come from the germline V gene. The CDR3 has 14 residues. V was pared by 8 bases and J by 4 bases, with 8 bases of the junction left unmatched. For the CDR3, the DNA is TGTGCCAGCGCGGGGGGACAGGGCGGCTATGGCTACACCTTC. Amino acids: CASAGGQGGYGYTF.

The chain carries TRBV2 and TRBJ1-4; D unclear. The CDR3 loop spans 15 amino acids. Germline CDR1 SNHLY, CDR2 FYNNEI. Deletions cut 6 bases from V and 0 bases from J, with 11 bases between. The CDR3 protein is CASRGIQSTNEKLFF. The CDR3 coding sequence is TGTGCCAGCAGGGGCATCCAGTCAACTAATGAAAAACTGTTTTTT.

This sequence joins TRBV5-1 and TRBJ2-5; possible D gene TRBD2, 6 bases. CDR3 length equals 18 residues. From germline, CDR1 is SGHRS and CDR2 YFSETQ. V lost 2 bases to trimming and J lost 1 base, with 21 bases between them. The CDR3 DNA follows: TGCGCCAGCAGCTTAGGTCTAGCGACATCCTCCCCCCAAGAGACCCAGTACTTC. It encodes CASSLGLATSSPQETQYF.

The rearrangement links TRBV21-1 to TRBJ1-2. TRBV21-1 is termed a pseudogene. This CDR3 contains 14 residues. The CDR3 DNA reads TGTGCCAGCAGCAAAGTAAGGACTGATAGGCTGGACACCTTC. Residues: CASSKVRTDRLDTF.

The chain joins TRBV3-1 (or the pseudogene TRBV3-2) to TRBJ2-6, with D perhaps TRBD2 (5 bases). V was shortened by 8 bases and J by 2 bases, with 7 bases between the two germline ends. Germline values: CDR1 LGHDT, CDR2 YNNKEL (reference sequence). CDR3 size: 13 residues. The CDR3 reads CASLAPGANVLTF. The CDR3 DNA sequence: TGTGCCAGCCTAGCCCCTGGGGCCAACGTCCTGACTTTC.

The chain employs TRBV5-4 and TRBJ2-3, with TRBD2 as a possible D gene (7 bases). The CDR3 contains 16 residues. The germline V and J ends were trimmed by 4 bases and 3 bases, with 18 bases remaining between them. Germline-derived CDR1 and CDR2 are SGHNT and YYREEE (reference sequence). CDR3 sequence (DNA): TGTGCCAGCAGCCTCTTGGGACTAAGGGGGACAGATACGCAGTATTTT. Translation: CASSLLGLRGTDTQYF.

This chain uses TRBV19 with TRBJ1-5; no definite D call. V shed 6 bases and J shed 0 bases, with 9 bases lying between them. Germline V gives CDR1 LNHDA, CDR2 SQIVND (reference sequence). This CDR3 comprises 14 residues. The CDR3 nucleotides read TGTGCCAGTAGCTACGACTATAGCAATCAGCCCCAGCATTTT. The encoded protein is CASSYDYSNQPQHF. Full variable domain (missing parts from reference TRBV19 and TRBJ1-5): DGGITQSPKYLFRKEGQNVTLSCEQNLNHDAMYWYRQDPGQGLRLIYYSQIVNDFQKGDIAEGYSVSREKKESFPLTVTSAQKNPTAFYLCASSYDYSNQPQHFGDGTRLSIL.

The chain links TRBV11-2 to TRBJ2-5, with a tentative D call TRBD2 (6 bases). From germline, CDR1 is SGHAT and CDR2 FQNNGV. V was shortened by 4 bases and J by 4 bases, with 13 bases between the two germline ends. CDR3 length: 14 amino acids. In DNA form, the CDR3 reads TGTGCCAGCAGCTCTCCTGCGGGAATAGAGACCCAGTACTTC. Translation gives CASSSPAGIETQYF.

The table lists this clone with a few counts. V and J are TRBV4-2 and TRBJ1-2; 8 bases are shared with TRBD1. The CDR3 is made up of 18 amino acids. Per germline, CDR1 LGHNA and CDR2 YNFKEQ. J gave up 5 bases and V 0 bases, and 14 bases lay outside the gene matches. CDR3 in DNA: TGTGCCAGCAGCCAAGATGACGTTTGGGACAGGAGAGGTTATGGCTACACCTTC. It translates to CASSQDDVWDRRGYGYTF.

The rearrangement uses TRBV2 and TRBJ1-1, with D possibly matching TRBD1 (5 bases). The ends were cut back, 4 bases at V and 4 bases at J, with 16 bases in the middle. The CDR3 is 15 amino acids. Per germline, CDR1 SNHLY and CDR2 FYNNEI. In nucleotides, the CDR3 is TGTGCCAGCAGTGTGGAAGGGGTAGGTGTCACTGAAGCTTTCTTT. Its translation is CASSVEGVGVTEAFF.

V gene TRBV6-4 combines with J gene TRBJ2-2, with TRBD1 identical over 7 bases. Germline CDR1 is MRHNA and CDR2 is SNTAGT. This CDR3 has 15 amino acids. After removal of 5 bases from V and 0 bases from J, the junction contained 3 bases not matched to a gene. The CDR3 region has the DNA TGTGCCAGCAGTCCGGGACAGTCGAACACCGGGGAGCTGTTTTTT. Translating gives CASSPGQSNTGELFF.

The V gene is TRBV5-1, the J gene TRBJ2-2; TRBD2 matches 8 bases. Germline CDR1 is SGHRS and CDR2 is YFSETQ. The CDR3 length is 14 residues. The junction had 6 bases not matched to a gene; V was cut back by 5 bases and J by 6 bases. CDR3 amino acids: CASSSGGAAGELFF. The DNA of the CDR3 is TGCGCCAGCAGTTCCGGGGGGGCAGCCGGGGAGCTGTTTTTT.

This chain joins TRBV5-1 and TRBJ1-1; D is unclear. Germline loops: CDR1 SGHRS, CDR2 YFSETQ. Trimming shortened V by 0 bases and J by 3 bases, and 6 bases separated the two germline ends. This CDR3 is built from 13 residues. This chain's CDR3 is CASSLAGYTEAFF. DNA for the CDR3: TGCGCCAGCAGCTTGGCCGGTTACACTGAAGCTTTCTTT.